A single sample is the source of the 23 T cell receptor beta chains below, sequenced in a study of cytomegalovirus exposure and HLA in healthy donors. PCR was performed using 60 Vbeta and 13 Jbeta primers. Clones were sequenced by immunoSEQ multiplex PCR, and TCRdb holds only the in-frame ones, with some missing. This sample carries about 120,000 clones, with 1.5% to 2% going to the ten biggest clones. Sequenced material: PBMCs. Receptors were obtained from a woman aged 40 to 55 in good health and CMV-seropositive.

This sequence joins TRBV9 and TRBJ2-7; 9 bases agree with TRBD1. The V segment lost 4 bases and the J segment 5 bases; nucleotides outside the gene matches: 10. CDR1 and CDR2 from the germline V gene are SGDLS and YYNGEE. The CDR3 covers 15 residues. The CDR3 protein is CASSTRGDRANEQYF. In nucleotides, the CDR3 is TGTGCCAGCAGCACAAGAGGGGACAGGGCCAACGAGCAGTACTTC.

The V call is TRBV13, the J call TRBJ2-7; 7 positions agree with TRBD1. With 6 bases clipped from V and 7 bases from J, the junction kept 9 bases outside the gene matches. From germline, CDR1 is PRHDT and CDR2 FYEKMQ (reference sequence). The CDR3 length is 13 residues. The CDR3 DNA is TGTGCCAGCAGAGGGGGACAGCTAGGGGAGCAGTACTTC. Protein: CASRGGQLGEQYF. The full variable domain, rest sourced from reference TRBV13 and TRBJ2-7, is AAGVIQSPRHLIKEKRETATLKCYPIPRHDTVYWYQQGPGQDPQFLISFYEKMQSDKGSIPDRFSAQQFSDYHSELNMSSLELGDSALYFCASRGGQLGEQYFGPGTRLTVT.

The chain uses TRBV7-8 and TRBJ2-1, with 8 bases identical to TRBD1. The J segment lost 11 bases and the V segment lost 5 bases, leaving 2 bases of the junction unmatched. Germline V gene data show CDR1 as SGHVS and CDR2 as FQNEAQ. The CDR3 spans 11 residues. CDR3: CASSAGGKQFF. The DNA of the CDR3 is TGTGCCAGCAGCGCAGGGGGCAAGCAGTTCTTC.

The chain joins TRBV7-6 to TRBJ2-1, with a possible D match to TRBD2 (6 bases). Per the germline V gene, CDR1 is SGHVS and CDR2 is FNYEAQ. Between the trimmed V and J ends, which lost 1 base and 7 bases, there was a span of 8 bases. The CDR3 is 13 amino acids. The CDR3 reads CASSLVADNEQFF. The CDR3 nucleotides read TGTGCCAGCAGCTTAGTAGCGGATAATGAGCAGTTCTTC.

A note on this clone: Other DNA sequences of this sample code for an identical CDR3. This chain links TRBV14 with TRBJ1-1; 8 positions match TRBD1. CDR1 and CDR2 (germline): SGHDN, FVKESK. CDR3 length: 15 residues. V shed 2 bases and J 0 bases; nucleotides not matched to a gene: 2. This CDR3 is CASSQRTGLNTEAFF. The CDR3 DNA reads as TGTGCCAGCAGCCAAAGGACAGGGCTGAACACTGAAGCTTTCTTT. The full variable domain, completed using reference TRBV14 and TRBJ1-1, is EAGVTQFPSHSVIEKGQTVTLRCDPISGHDNLYWYRRVMGKEIKFLLHFVKESKQDESGMPNNRFLAERTGGTYSTLKVQPAELEDSGVYFCASSQRTGLNTEAFFGQGTRLTVV.

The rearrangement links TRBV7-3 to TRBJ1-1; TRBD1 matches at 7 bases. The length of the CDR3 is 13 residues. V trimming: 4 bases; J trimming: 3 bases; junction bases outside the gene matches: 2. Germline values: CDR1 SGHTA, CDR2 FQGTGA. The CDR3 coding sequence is TGTGCCAGCAGCTATGACAGGGACACTGAAGCTTTCTTT. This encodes CASSYDRDTEAFF.

The CDR3 nucleotides are TGTGCCAGCAGCCTCGAGGACTCCACCTACAATGAGCAGTTCTTC. Translated: CASSLEDSTYNEQFF. V usage is TRBV7-3 and J usage is TRBJ2-1; D possibly corresponds to TRBD2 (5 bases). Looked up from germline, CDR1 is SGHTA and CDR2 is FQGTGA. V lost 5 bases and J lost 2, with 13 bases in between. The CDR3 has 15 amino acids.

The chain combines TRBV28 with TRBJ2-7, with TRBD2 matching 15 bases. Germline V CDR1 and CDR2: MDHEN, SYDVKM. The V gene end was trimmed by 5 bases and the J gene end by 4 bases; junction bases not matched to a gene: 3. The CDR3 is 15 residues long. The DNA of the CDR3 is TGTGCCAGCAGTACGGGACTAGCGGGAGGTTACGAGCAGTACTTC. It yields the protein CASSTGLAGGYEQYF.

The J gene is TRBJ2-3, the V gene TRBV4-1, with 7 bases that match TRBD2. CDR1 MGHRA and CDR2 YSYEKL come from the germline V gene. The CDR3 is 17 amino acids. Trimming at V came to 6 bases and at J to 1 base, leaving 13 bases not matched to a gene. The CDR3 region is CASSQKGRDGGTDTQYF. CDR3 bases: TGCGCCAGCAGTCAAAAGGGGAGGGACGGAGGCACAGATACGCAGTATTTT.

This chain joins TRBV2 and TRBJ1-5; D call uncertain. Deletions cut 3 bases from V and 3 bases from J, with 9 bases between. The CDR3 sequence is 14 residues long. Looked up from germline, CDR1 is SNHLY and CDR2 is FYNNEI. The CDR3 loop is CASSDREYNQPQHF. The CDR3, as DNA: TGTGCCAGCAGTGACCGGGAATACAATCAGCCCCAGCATTTT.

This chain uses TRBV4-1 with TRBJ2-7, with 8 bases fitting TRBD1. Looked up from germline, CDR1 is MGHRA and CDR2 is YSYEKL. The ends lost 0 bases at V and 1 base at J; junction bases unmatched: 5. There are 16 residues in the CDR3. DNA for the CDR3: TGCGCCAGCAGCCAAGAGAGTTGGACAGGGTCCTACGAGCAGTACTTC. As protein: CASSQESWTGSYEQYF.

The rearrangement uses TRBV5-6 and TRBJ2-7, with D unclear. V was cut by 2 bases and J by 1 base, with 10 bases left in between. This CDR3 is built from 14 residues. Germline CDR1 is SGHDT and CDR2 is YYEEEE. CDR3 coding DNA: TGTGCCAGCAGCTTTGAGGCACGATCCTACGAGCAGTACTTC. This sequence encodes CASSFEARSYEQYF.

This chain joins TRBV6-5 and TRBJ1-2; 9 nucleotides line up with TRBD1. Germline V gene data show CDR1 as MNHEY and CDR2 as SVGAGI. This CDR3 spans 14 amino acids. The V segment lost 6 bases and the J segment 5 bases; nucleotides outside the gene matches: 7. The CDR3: CASSRDREGYGYTF. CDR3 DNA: TGTGCCAGCAGCCGGGACAGGGAGGGGTATGGCTACACCTTC.

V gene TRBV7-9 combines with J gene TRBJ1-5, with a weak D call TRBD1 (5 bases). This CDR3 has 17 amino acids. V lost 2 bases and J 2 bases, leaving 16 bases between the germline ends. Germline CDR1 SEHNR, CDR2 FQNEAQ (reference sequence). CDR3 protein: CASSLWRGLDGNQPQHF. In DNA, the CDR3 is TGTGCCAGCAGCTTATGGAGGGGATTGGATGGCAATCAGCCCCAGCATTTT.

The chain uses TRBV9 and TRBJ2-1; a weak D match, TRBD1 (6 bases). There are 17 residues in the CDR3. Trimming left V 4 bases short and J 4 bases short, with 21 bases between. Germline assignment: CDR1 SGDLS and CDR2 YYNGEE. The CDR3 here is CASSPQGQGPTYNEQFF. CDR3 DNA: TGTGCCAGCAGCCCCCAGGGACAAGGCCCGACTTACAATGAGCAGTTCTTC.

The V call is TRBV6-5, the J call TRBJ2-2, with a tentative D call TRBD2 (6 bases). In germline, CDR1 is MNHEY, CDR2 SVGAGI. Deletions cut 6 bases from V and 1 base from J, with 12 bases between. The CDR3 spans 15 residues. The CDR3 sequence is CASSRGEVNTGELFF. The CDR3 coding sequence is TGTGCCAGCAGCCGAGGGGAGGTGAACACCGGGGAGCTGTTTTTT.

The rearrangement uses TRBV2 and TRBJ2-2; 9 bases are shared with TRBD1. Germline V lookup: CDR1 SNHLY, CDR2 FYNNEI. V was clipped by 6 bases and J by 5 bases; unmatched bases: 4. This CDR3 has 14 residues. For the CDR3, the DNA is TGTGCCAGCAGGGCGGGACAGGGAACCGGGGAGCTGTTTTTT. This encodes CASRAGQGTGELFF.

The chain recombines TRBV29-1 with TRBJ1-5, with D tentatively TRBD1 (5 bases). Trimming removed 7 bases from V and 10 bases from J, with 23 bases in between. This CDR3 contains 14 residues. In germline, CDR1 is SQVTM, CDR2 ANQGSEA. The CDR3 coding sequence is TGCAGCGCCGGGCCCGACAGACTCGTCGGCCCCCAGCATTTT. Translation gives CSAGPDRLVGPQHF.

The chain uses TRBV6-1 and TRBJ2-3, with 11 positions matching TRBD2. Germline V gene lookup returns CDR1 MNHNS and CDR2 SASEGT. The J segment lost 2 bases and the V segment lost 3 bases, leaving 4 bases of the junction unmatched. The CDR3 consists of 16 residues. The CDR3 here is CASSERLAGITDTQYF. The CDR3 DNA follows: TGTGCCAGCAGTGAGAGACTAGCGGGGATCACAGATACGCAGTATTTT.

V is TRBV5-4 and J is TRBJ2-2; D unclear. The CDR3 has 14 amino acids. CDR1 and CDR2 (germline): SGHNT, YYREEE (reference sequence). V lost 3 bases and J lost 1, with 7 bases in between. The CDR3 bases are TGTGCCAGCAGCTACGGTCAGAACACCGGGGAGCTGTTTTTT. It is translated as CASSYGQNTGELFF.

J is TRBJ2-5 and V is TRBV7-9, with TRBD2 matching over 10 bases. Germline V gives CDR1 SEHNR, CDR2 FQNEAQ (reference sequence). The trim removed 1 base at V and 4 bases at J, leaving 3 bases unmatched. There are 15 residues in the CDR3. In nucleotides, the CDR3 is TGTGCCAGCAGCTTAGTCCGACTAGCGGGAGAGACCCAGTACTTC. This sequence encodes CASSLVRLAGETQYF.

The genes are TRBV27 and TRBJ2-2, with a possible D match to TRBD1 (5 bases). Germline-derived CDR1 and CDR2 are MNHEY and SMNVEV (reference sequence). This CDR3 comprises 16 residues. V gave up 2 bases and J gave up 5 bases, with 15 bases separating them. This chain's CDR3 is CASSLLAERGTGELFF. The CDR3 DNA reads TGTGCCAGCAGTTTACTGGCGGAAAGGGGAACCGGGGAGCTGTTTTTT.

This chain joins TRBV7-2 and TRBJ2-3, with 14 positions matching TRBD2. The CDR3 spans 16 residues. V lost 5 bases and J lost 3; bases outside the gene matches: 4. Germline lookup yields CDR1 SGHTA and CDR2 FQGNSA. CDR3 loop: CASSLGLAGGTDTQYF. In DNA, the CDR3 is TGTGCCAGCAGCCTAGGACTAGCGGGAGGAACAGATACGCAGTATTTT.